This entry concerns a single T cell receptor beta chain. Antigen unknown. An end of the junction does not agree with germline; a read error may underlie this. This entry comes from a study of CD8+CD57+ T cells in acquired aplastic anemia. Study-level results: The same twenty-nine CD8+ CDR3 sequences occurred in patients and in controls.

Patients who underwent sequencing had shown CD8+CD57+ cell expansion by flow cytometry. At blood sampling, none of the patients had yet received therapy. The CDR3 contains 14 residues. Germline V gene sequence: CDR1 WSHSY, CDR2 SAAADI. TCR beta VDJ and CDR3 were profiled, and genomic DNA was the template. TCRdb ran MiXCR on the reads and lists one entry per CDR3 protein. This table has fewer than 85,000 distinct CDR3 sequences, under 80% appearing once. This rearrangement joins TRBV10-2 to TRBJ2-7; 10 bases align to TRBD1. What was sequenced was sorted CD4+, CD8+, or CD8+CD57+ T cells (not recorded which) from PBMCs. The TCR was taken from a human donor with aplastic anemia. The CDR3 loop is CASSSTGQGNEQYF. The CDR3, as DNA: TGTGCCAGCAGTTCCACGGGACAGGGGAACGAGCAGTACTTC.